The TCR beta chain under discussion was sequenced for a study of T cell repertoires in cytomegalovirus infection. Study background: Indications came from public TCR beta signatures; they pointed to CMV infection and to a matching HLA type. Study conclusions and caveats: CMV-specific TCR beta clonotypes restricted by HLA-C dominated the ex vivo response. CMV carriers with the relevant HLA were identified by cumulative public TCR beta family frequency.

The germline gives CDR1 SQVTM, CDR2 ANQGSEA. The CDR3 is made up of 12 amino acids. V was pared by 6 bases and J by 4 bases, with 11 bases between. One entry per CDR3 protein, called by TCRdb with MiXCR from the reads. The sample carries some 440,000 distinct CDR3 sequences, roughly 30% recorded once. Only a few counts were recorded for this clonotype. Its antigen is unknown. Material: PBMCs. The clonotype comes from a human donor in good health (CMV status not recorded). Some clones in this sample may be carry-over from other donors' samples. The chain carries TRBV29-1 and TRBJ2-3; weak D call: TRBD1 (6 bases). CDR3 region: CSVKYRADTQYF. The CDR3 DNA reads TGCAGCGTGAAATACAGGGCAGATACGCAGTATTTT.